The sequence of this T cell receptor (beta chain) was determined in a study of esophageal squamous cell carcinoma under preoperative chemotherapy. Regarding the study as a whole: After treatment, tumor-infiltrating lymphocytes apparently came partly from blood T cells.

TCRdb recomputed calls from the PCR reads with MiXCR, one row per CDR3 protein. The repertoire holds approximately 15,000 distinct CDR3 sequences, with 60% as singletons. Germline V gene sequence: CDR1 SEHNR, CDR2 FQNEAQ (reference sequence). V gave up 3 bases and J gave up 13 bases, with 16 bases separating them. The CDR3 contains 13 residues. Points on this clonotype: The antigen is unknown.

The time point denotes: before preoperative PTX-NDP chemotherapy. Collection took place from a patient given preoperative chemotherapy. The sequence was obtained from a human donor with esophageal squamous cell carcinoma. The donor label of this sample is uncertain. This rearrangement joins TRBV7-9 to TRBJ2-1; D not resolved. CDR3 sequence: CASSFVQQETQFF. The CDR3 nucleotides read TGTGCCAGCAGCTTCGTGCAGCAAGAGACCCAGTTCTTC.